This record looks at one T cell receptor beta chain sequence and its context. Its antigen is not yet known. It has no much larger one-base neighbor in the sample; base qualities were not kept. The germline V gene supplies CDR1 SGHDT and CDR2 YYEEEE. Reading from cysteine to phenylalanine, the CDR3 counts 14 amino acids. The read is trimmed to its CDR3 DNA, 42 bases read in frame from base 1. Compared with germline, V lacks 4 bases and J lacks 7 bases; bases without a gene match: 7. In total, around 600 healthy bone marrow donors made up the cohort. At the time of sampling, all cohort members were nominally healthy, though unrecorded immune exposures were likely present. The donor tested CMV seronegative, placing the donor among the roughly 350 seronegative members of the cohort. Each donor provided a peripheral blood sample, and peripheral blood mononuclear cells were used for TCR beta sequencing. Genomic DNA extraction from the blood cell samples was performed with the Qiagen DNeasy Blood Extraction Kit.

Library prep was done by the immunoSEQ multiplex PCR assay. The multiplex PCR relied on a mix of 60 forward primers for TCR Vbeta segments and 13 reverse primers for TCR Jbeta segments. Amplification of the CDR3 region of rearranged TCR beta genes was performed with a multiplex PCR assay on genomic DNA. On the Illumina HiSeq System, the amplified TCR beta libraries were sequenced as 87-base-pair reads. As for how the authors treated the data: A later analysis tallied 75 million to 95 million unique TCR beta chains across the 600 to 700 repertoires, and approximately 12 million of those chains were shared by two or more donors. A nearest-neighbor algorithm error-corrected the raw reads and collapsed the reads into unique sequences, merging closely related sequences to remove PCR and sequencing errors. CDR3 sequences were aligned to IMGT reference sequences to assign V, D and J gene segments. For a sequence to be retained, at least a six-nucleotide match to both a V gene segment and a J gene segment was required. Rearrangements were classified as productive when the CDR3 lacked stop codons and remained in frame with V and J, and all other rearrangements were classified as non-productive. Following IMGT convention, CDR3 was defined as the stretch from the second conserved V-encoded cysteine up to the conserved J-encoded phenylalanine. In an earlier analysis of around 600 of the donors, sequences lacking an unambiguous match to a single V gene segment were excluded. In an earlier analysis of a few hundred of the donors, V segments were called functional above 56.7% productive rearrangements and were called segregating when the between-donor standard deviation exceeded 5%. A statistical classification framework was built for diagnosing cytomegalovirus status from the catalog of TCR beta chain sequences. A later analysis assigned V and J genes by comparing TCR nucleotide sequences with IMGT/GENE-DB human TR gene sequences. Using the TCRdist pipeline, a later analysis assigned CDR3 sequences along with most-parsimonious VDJ recombination scenarios. A later analysis defined each TCR beta chain by its CDR3 amino acid sequence plus V-gene family, and excluded reads lacking a unique V-gene family. As a way to deal with suspected cross-contamination and a sequencing artifact, a later analysis dropped 640 or so nucleotide sequences that were highly shared and had low generation probability. For each public chain, a later analysis derived a clonal expansion index from normalized ranks of inferred template counts within each repertoire. A later analysis computed generation probabilities with a VDJ recombination model fitted to out-of-frame rearrangements, and checked the results against IGoR. Hypergeometric tests were used in a later analysis to score TCR-TCR, TCR-HLA and TCR-CMV co-occurrence, with a repertoire-size bias correction applied to the TCR pairs. A later analysis estimated false discovery rates by permuting HLA or CMV assignments 20 times. In a later analysis, co-occurring TCRs were grouped using DBSCAN, with TCRdist sequence similarity added in when clustering inside HLA-allele-positive subsets. Repertoires with fewer than 30,000 or more than 120,000 public chains, plus five repertoires with anomalous nucleotide sharing, were excluded from co-occurrence clustering. In TCRdb, the immuneACCESS table is reduced to in-frame sequences with V and J assigned. These tables do not hold every clone; where another copy was compared, an unresolved V gene accounts for under half, and the others remain unexplained. The V and J calls and the clone size are those of that table, but D and trimming were determined from the DNA. Counted in this sample were roughly 200,000 clones; about 80% of them appeared once. The ten largest account for 0.63% of the sample.

The sample originates from a study of cytomegalovirus exposure and HLA in healthy donors (dated by TCRdb to the late 2010s). Some background on the complete study: In an earlier analysis of roughly 500 of the donors, 250 to 300 Gb of sequence data and 90 million to 120 million unique TCR beta sequences from 150 million to 200 million T cells were reported. Five DR-DQ haplotypes were handled as single units for association and clustering, since linkage in the cohort was strong. Both class I and class II loci were covered by HLA typing, at four-digit resolution. Every discovery cohort repertoire had been produced on one sequencing platform. The aim of the study was to test whether cataloging public T cell receptors could identify signatures of past pathogen exposure. An early release that covered several hundred HLA-typed donors contained about 300 gigabases of sequencing data and 75 million to 100 million unique TCR sequences. Alongside the repertoire data, information on donor age, sex, ethnicity and CMV serostatus was compiled. In a later genetic analysis, genome-wide SNP genotypes for about 55% of the roughly 700 donors were used, and that subset was treated as a discovery cohort. Typing coverage differed by locus: A, B, C, DRB1 and DQB1 were typed in roughly 620-640 donors, DQA1 in about 500, DPA1 in approximately 600, and DPB1 in approximately 450. Rather than drawing on any new phenotypic data, the later analysis identified candidate immune exposures from TCR beta sequences and the way those sequences occurred across donors. The study used immunosequencing to profile the T cell repertoires of approximately 640 subjects and linked those repertoires to cytomegalovirus serostatus. A separate validation cohort of about 110 different subjects was used in addition to the 666-subject first cohort. Among the roughly 390 genotyped donors, roughly 80% belonged to the genetic ancestry cluster associated with self-reported Caucasian donors. To predict cytomegalovirus infection status, the study combined high-throughput TCR immunosequencing, statistical association of individual TCRs with disease status, and machine learning. In an earlier analysis of 587 of the donors, high-throughput TCR beta sequencing was used to judge whether each TCR beta V gene segment behaved as functional or pseudogenic. In a later analysis, previously published TCR beta repertoires from 670 or so donors were re-analyzed and high-resolution HLA genotyping was added so that TCR occurrence patterns could be studied. Across around 400 genotyped donors of the cohort, an average of approximately 220,000 unique TCR beta nucleotide sequences per donor were sequenced, and roughly 17% of those sequences were non-productive. Study-wide conclusions, independent of this receptor: Cytomegalovirus status was reported to be diagnosed by the classifier with high specificity and sensitivity in both the original and validation cohorts. A cluster of highly shared sequence variants was judged likely to be a technical artifact of the sequencing pipeline. Presence/absence analyses assumed roughly uniform sequencing depth across donors, an assumption that may not hold. A later genetic analysis associated a missense DCLRE1C variant with V-gene and J-gene trimming of TCR beta chains, and an independent cohort replicated the association. A later analysis found that most CMV-associated TCR beta chains appeared HLA-restricted, with HLA associations seemingly driven largely by CMV exposure. A later analysis found that HLA-associated TCR beta chains were more clonally expanded and had lower generation probabilities than equally common non-associated chains. Strong co-occurrence of HLA alleles, especially DR and DQ, made assigning TCR associations to individual alleles difficult. In the study, about 150 TCR beta chains were listed as associated with cytomegalovirus. The authors suggested that the approach could potentially be generalized to other disease states and immunological phenotypes. In a later analysis, TCR association rates were found to vary across HLA loci, with the most associated TCRs seen for DRB1 alleles and the fewest for HLA-C alleles. In a later genetic analysis, fewer N-insertions in productive TCRs were reported among donors in an Asian-associated ancestry cluster than the approximately 710-donor mean. A later analysis associated some 17,000 TCR beta sequences with specific HLA alleles at a false discovery rate of 0.05. In a later analysis, several top co-occurrence clusters were reported to appear linked to parvovirus B19, influenza, CMV and Epstein-Barr virus. Correlated functional status among segregating V segments might be attributable to linkage disequilibrium, but an unknown experimental factor could not be ruled out. In vitro tests confirmed that a few of the cytomegalovirus-associated TCR beta chains recognize cytomegalovirus antigens. Because HLA typing was unavailable for some donors at each locus, only the typed subset was used in association tests. In this cohort, only TCR beta chains were sequenced, and detectable features were limited by the absence of alpha or paired-chain data. A further reported finding was that TCR beta sequences accurately predicted the HLA-A and HLA-B alleles for most subjects in the first cohort. The only immune exposure information available for the cohort was CMV serostatus. While some public TCRs were present in many individuals, most TCR sequences turned up only very rarely across donors. Because counts were too low, seventeen rarely observed V segments, including chromosome 9 orphons, were excluded from the earlier analysis of roughly 580 of the donors. Broadly in line with IMGT annotations, most TCR beta V segments showed up in productive rearrangements about 87% or about 30% of the time in an earlier analysis of several hundred of the donors. The 87-base-pair reads could not distinguish some IMGT-functional V segments, including TRBV6-2 and TRBV6-3, so those segments were excluded.

Sequenced material: PBMCs. The sequence derives from a man younger than 35 in good health and CMV-seronegative. The V gene is TRBV5-6 and the J gene is TRBJ1-5; 8 bases in the middle match TRBD1. CDR3 sequence: CASSPGQGEQPQHF. The bases are TGTGCCAGCAGCCCTGGACAGGGAGAACAGCCCCAGCATTTT.